This TCR beta chain derives from a study of T-cell reconstitution after alpha-beta-depleted transplantation in children. The CDR3 has 15 residues. Deletions cut 7 bases from V and 5 bases from J, with 18 bases between. Looked up from germline, CDR1 is LGHDT and CDR2 is YNNKEL (reference sequence). The library targeted TCRbeta and was prepared with unique molecular identifiers. A single record per CDR3 protein comes from TCRdb applying MiXCR to the PCR reads. Here the sample spans 300,000 or so distinct CDR3 sequences, around 9.6% being singletons. The receptor's source is a human donor who donated a stem cell graft to a child with SCID. The specimen comprised PBMCs from the stem cell graft donor, sampled from the stem cell graft. This chain links TRBV3-1 with TRBJ2-1; D may match TRBD1 or TRBD2 (5 bases each). CDR3 residues: CASTKEGHPNNEQFF. DNA of the CDR3: TGTGCCAGCACCAAAGAGGGGCACCCGAACAATGAGCAGTTCTTC.